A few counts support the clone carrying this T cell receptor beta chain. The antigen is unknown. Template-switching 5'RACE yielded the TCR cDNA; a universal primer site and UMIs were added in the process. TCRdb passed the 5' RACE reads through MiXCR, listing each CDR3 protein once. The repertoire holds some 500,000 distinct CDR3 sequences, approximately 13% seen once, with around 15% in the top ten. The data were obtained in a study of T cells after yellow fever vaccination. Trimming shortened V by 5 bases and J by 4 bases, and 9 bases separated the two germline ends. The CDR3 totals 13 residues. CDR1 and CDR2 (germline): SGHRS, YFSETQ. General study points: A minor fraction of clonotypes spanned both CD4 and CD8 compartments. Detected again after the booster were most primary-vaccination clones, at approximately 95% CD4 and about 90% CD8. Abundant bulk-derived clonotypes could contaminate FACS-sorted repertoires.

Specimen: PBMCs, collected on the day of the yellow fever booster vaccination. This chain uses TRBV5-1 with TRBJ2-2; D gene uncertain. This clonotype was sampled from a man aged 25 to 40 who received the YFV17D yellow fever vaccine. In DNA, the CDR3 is TGCGCCAGCAGAACCGACCGCACCGGGGAGCTGTTTTTT. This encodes CASRTDRTGELFF.